The next 18 T cell receptor beta chains were all read from a single sample in a study of response to subunit inactivated influenza vaccine. TCRdb re-called the RT-PCR reads with MiXCR, one entry per CDR3 protein. The sample includes more than 450,000 distinct CDR3 sequences, 12% seen only once; the top ten take around 9.6%. Sequenced here: PBMCs from blood, sampled on the day of vaccination. These TCRs come from a man aged 50 to 59 who received an inactivated influenza vaccine.

The chain employs TRBV6-5 and TRBJ2-3, with D possibly being TRBD1 (6 bases). The CDR3 runs 15 residues. V gave up 2 bases and J gave up 5 bases, with 14 bases separating them. Germline lookup yields CDR1 MNHEY and CDR2 SVGAGI. The CDR3 DNA follows: TGTGCCAGCAGTTACGGGGGCCCCCCGGAAGATACGCAGTATTTT. Amino acid sequence: CASSYGGPPEDTQYF.

This clonotype has only a few counts. The chain employs TRBV20-1 and TRBJ2-4, with D unresolved. The germline CDR1 and CDR2 sequences are DFQATT and SNEGSKA (reference sequence). The CDR3 runs 13 residues. V was cut by 6 bases and J by 0 bases, with 9 bases left in between. The CDR3 loop is CSARTEAKNIQYF. The DNA for the CDR3 is TGCAGTGCCCGGACGGAAGCCAAAAACATTCAGTACTTC.

This clonotype showed up just a few times. The chain employs TRBV7-3 and TRBJ2-5; no definite D call. Germline V CDR1 and CDR2: SGHTA, FQGTGA. The CDR3 contains 13 residues. V shed 5 bases and J shed 3 bases, with 10 bases lying between them. The CDR3: CASSLTNEETQYF. DNA for the CDR3: TGTGCCAGCAGCCTGACAAACGAAGAGACCCAGTACTTC.

V is TRBV12-3 or TRBV12-4 and J is TRBJ2-7, with 9 bases aligning to TRBD2. V dropped 3 bases and J dropped 6; count of bases not matched to a gene: 9. This CDR3 is 15 amino acids long. Here the CDR3 reads CASSFSGGSAGEQYF. Here the CDR3 DNA reads TGTGCCAGCAGTTTCAGCGGGGGGTCGGCCGGCGAGCAGTACTTC.

This clonotype was seen repeatedly, ten times or more. The CDR3: CAISGQPGELFF. CDR3 nucleotides: TGTGCCATCAGTGGGCAGCCCGGGGAGCTGTTTTTT. This chain links TRBV10-3 with TRBJ2-2; D is ambiguous. The CDR3 is 12 amino acids. V lost 4 bases and J lost 6, with 6 bases in between. CDR1 and CDR2 from the germline V gene are ENHRY and SYGVKD.

This clonotype was counted a few times. The chain links TRBV15 to TRBJ2-3; 7 bases are shared with TRBD2. Trimming at V came to 5 bases and at J to 6 bases, leaving 8 bases not matched to a gene. From germline, CDR1 is LNHNV and CDR2 YYDKDF (reference sequence). There are 14 residues in the CDR3. The CDR3 reads CATSLGGGVDTQYF. CDR3 nucleotide sequence: TGTGCCACCAGCCTTGGGGGGGGGGTTGATACGCAGTATTTT.

CDR3 sequence reads: CASSPQMAETQYF. The CDR3 coding sequence is TGTGCCAGCAGCCCGCAGATGGCAGAGACCCAGTACTTC. The rearrangement uses TRBV11-2 and TRBJ2-5; D gene ambiguous. The length of the CDR3 is 13 residues. The V gene lost 5 bases and the J gene lost 4 bases, with 11 bases spanning the gap. Looked up from germline, CDR1 is SGHAT and CDR2 is FQNNGV.

V is TRBV5-1 and J is TRBJ2-3; 10 bases map to TRBD2. V shed 7 bases and J 1 base; nucleotides not matched to a gene: 0. Germline V gene sequence: CDR1 SGHRS, CDR2 YFSETQ. The CDR3 loop spans 13 amino acids. CDR3 nucleotides: TGCGCCAGCCTAGCGGGGGGCACAGATACGCAGTATTTT. It specifies CASLAGGTDTQYF.

This clonotype was counted between two and nine times. The chain joins TRBV12-3 or TRBV12-4 to TRBJ2-3; 8 bases map to TRBD1. The CDR3 extends over 15 amino acids. The J segment lost 2 bases and the V segment lost 6 bases, leaving 7 bases of the junction unmatched. CDR3 nucleotide sequence: TGTGCCAGCAGGGGGACAGGCTATCACACAGATACGCAGTATTTT. This sequence encodes CASRGTGYHTDTQYF.

This clonotype appeared a few times. The V call is TRBV5-6, the J call TRBJ2-7; no reliable D call. V was clipped by 0 bases and J by 7 bases, with 17 bases between them. Germline lookup yields CDR1 SGHDT and CDR2 YYEEEE. This CDR3 region has 15 residues. CDR3 sequence (DNA): TGTGCCAGCAGCTTGGGGGCCGAGACGGGTGGTGAGCAGTACTTC. Translating gives CASSLGAETGGEQYF.

V gene TRBV4-2 combines with J gene TRBJ2-2; D not certain. V lost 0 bases and J 5 bases, leaving 7 bases between the germline ends. The CDR3 loop spans 14 amino acids. Germline V lookup: CDR1 LGHNA, CDR2 YNFKEQ. CDR3 residues: CASSQDTPTGELFF. The CDR3 region has the DNA TGTGCCAGCAGCCAAGATACCCCAACCGGGGAGCTGTTTTTT.

V and J are TRBV7-2 and TRBJ2-7; D possibly corresponds to TRBD1 (6 bases). This CDR3 contains 16 residues. V was trimmed by 5 bases and J by 3 bases, leaving 20 bases between them. Germline CDR1 reads SGHTA; CDR2 reads FQGNSA. CDR3 coding DNA: TGTGCCAGCAGCCCCGCTCTAGGGGGAAAGGTCTACGAGCAGTACTTC. Protein sequence: CASSPALGGKVYEQYF.

There are a few counts of this clonotype. This chain links TRBV7-2 with TRBJ1-1; D might be TRBD1 (6 bases). This CDR3 is built from 15 residues. Germline CDR1 and CDR2: SGHTA and FQGNSA. Trimming shortened V by 3 bases and J by 1 base, and 12 bases separated the two germline ends. The CDR3 reads CASSFRAGANTEAFF. CDR3 DNA: TGTGCCAGCAGCTTTCGGGCAGGGGCGAACACTGAAGCTTTCTTT.

This clonotype was picked up many times. V is TRBV7-2 and J is TRBJ2-3; a weak D match, TRBD2 (6 bases). This CDR3 is 16 amino acids long. Trimming took off 1 base at V and 1 base at J, with 12 bases between the two ends. CDR1 is SGHTA and CDR2 is FQGNSA in the germline V gene. CDR3 protein: CASSLGISGRTDTQYF. The CDR3 DNA sequence: TGTGCCAGCAGCTTAGGGATTAGCGGCCGCACAGATACGCAGTATTTT.

To note about this clonotype: Likely a read error: the CDR3 ends without its conserved phenylalanine or tryptophan. The J gene is TRBJ2-3, the V gene TRBV18; TRBD1 matches at 7 bases. V lost 4 bases, J lost 4 bases, and 11 bases stayed unmatched. Per germline, CDR1 KGHSH and CDR2 LQKENI. This CDR3 spans 16 amino acids. In nucleotides, the CDR3 is TGTGCCAGCTCACGCCCCAGAGGGGGCGTCGCAGATACGCAGTATATT. Translation gives CASSRPRGGVADTQYI.

This clonotype was seen only a few times. The V call is TRBV20-1, the J call TRBJ2-1; TRBD2 matches at 9 bases. J lost 5 bases, V lost 1 base, and 12 bases had no gene match. Germline CDR1 DFQATT, CDR2 SNEGSKA (reference sequence). CDR3 length: 17 amino acids. The CDR3 loop reads CSARGLIAGVIHNEQFF. The CDR3 nucleotides are TGCAGTGCTAGAGGCTTAATAGCGGGAGTGATACACAATGAGCAGTTCTTC.

The V and J genes are TRBV11-2 and TRBJ2-7; the D is unclear. The CDR3 runs 12 residues. The germline V and J ends were trimmed by 0 bases and 10 bases, with 10 bases remaining between them. Per the germline V gene, CDR1 is SGHAT and CDR2 is FQNNGV. The CDR3 coding sequence is TGTGCCAGCAGCTTAGATCAAACAACCCAGTACTTC. Protein sequence: CASSLDQTTQYF.

This clonotype was observed a handful of times. The chain has TRBV6-5 and TRBJ1-6; possibly TRBD1 for D (5 bases). The CDR3 has 12 residues. Trimming stripped 9 bases from V and 10 bases from J, with 13 bases between. Germline V gene sequence: CDR1 MNHEY, CDR2 SVGAGI. CDR3: CASRQGRSPLHF. The CDR3 nucleotides read TGTGCCAGTCGGCAGGGTCGATCACCCCTCCACTTT.